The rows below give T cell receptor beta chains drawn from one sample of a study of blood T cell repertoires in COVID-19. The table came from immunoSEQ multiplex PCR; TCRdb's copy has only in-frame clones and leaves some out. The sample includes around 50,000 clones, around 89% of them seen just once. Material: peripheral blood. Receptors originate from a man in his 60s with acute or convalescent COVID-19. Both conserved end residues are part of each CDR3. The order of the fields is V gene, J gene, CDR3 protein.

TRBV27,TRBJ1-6,CASRGLASSPLHF
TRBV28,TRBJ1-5,CASSASRASQPQHF
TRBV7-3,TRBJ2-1,CASSLGPSGKYNEQFF
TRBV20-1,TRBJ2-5,CSAPRETQYF
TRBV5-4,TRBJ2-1,CASSRRLAGSWGEQFF
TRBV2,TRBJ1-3,CASSRGGNSGNTIYF
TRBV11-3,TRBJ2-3,CASSGRGTDTQYF
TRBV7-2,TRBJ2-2,CASSLGAGDTGELFF
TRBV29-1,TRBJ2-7,CSTKTSGQGHIEQYF
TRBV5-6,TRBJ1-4,CASTREIANEKLFF
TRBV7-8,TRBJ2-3,CASRPLLGAVTDTQYF
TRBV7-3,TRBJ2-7,CASSSQAGRPSGEQYF
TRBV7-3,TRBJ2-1,CASSLRDSEQFF
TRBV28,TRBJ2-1,CASSLGGIAGFYNEQFF
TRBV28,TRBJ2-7,CASSGTGQGGYEQYF
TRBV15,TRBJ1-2,CATRLRGRDGYTF
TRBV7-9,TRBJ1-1,CASSLRRGPQTEAFF
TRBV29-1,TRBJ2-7,CSVDRGCEQYF
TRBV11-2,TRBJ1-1,CASSLNRDLTEAFF
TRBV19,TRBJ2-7,CASQVTGVGDEQYF
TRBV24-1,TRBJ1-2,CATSDFDGYTF
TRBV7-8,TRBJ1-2,CASSPGTGVGYTF
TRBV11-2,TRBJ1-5,CASSYERTVSNQPQHF
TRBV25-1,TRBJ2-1,CASSAGTGLNNEQFF
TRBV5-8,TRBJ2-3,CASSLVGQATQYF
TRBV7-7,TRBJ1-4,CASSLGTGGAQNEKLFF
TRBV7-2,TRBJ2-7,CASSLQQGLQYF
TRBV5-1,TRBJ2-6,CASSSSGGINVLTF
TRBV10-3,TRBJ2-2,CAIRATGDTGELFF
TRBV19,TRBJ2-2,CASSLPGPGELFF
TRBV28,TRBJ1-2,CASSPTTSGNYGYTF
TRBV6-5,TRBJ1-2,CASSYSGGTGSYGYTF
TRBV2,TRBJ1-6,CASSPVSGWDSSYNSPLHF
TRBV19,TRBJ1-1,CASSQRRDTEAFF
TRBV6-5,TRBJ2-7,CASRPQTVGEQYF
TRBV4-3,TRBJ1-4,CASSQVGAGTNEKLFF
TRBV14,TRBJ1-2,CASSPWTEGGYTF
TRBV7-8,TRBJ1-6,CASSLFGQGAANSPLHF
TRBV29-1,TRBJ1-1,CSVRRGEGTEAFF
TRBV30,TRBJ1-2,CAGPDSHYGYTF
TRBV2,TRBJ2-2,CASRSDGTNTGELFF
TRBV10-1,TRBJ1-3,CASTSDRPGNTIYF